The clone carrying this T cell receptor (beta chain) was recorded at least ten times. The PBMCs had their origin in roughly 10 ml of fresh peripheral blood. These data originate in a study of T cells in Graves' hyperthyroidism and ophthalmopathy. Study overall: Initial diagnosis, before any treatment, was when peripheral blood was collected.

V was shortened by 6 bases and J by 0 bases, with 12 bases between the two germline ends. The CDR3 runs 15 residues. Amplification targeted TCR beta CDR3 regions from RNA transcripts. With the HTBI primer set, the TCR CDR3 went through a first round of RT-PCR. One entry per CDR3 protein, called by TCRdb with MiXCR from the multiplex PCR reads. The sample has around 610,000 distinct CDR3 sequences; approximately 15% are singletons. The sequencing sample was made of blood. The gene calls are TRBV12-3 or TRBV12-4 and TRBJ1-3; D is perhaps TRBD1 (5 bases). The TCR comes from a woman aged 40 to 49 with Graves' ophthalmopathy. The chain's CDR3 is CASRPDSLSGNTIYF. The DNA of the CDR3 is TGTGCCAGCAGACCCGACAGCCTCTCTGGAAACACCATATATTTT.